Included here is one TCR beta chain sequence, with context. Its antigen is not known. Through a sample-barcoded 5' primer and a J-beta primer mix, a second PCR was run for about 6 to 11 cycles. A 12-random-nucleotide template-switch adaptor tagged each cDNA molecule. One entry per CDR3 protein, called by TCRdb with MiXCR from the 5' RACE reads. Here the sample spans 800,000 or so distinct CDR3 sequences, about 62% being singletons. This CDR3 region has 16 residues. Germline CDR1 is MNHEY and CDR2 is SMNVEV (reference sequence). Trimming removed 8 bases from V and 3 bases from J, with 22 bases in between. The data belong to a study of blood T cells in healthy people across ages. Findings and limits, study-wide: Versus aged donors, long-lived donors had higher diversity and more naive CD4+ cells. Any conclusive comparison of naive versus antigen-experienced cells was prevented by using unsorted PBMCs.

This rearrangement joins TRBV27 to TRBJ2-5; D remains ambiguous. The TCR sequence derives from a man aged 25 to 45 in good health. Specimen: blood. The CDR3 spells CASSITAKPYEETQYF. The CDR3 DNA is TGTGCCAGCTCTATCACCGCAAAACCTTATGAAGAGACCCAGTACTTC.